This T cell receptor beta chain appears in the sequencing data of a study of cytomegalovirus exposure and HLA in healthy donors (dated 2017 in TCRdb). For context, the study as a whole: An earlier analysis of some 550 of the donors reported approximately 300 Gb of sequence data and roughly 100 million unique TCR beta sequences from some 180 million T cells. Both class I and class II loci were covered by HLA typing, at four-digit resolution. Five DR-DQ haplotypes were treated as single units for association and clustering because of strong linkage in the cohort. To decide whether each TCR beta V gene segment behaved as functional or pseudogenic, an earlier analysis of some 580 of the donors relied on high-throughput TCR beta sequencing. All discovery cohort repertoires had been generated using a single sequencing platform. The T cell repertoires of 550 to 850 subjects were profiled by immunosequencing and related to cytomegalovirus serostatus. Genome-wide SNP genotypes for about 55% of the roughly 670 donors were used in a later genetic analysis, which treated that subset as a discovery cohort. Alongside the repertoire data, information on donor age, sex, ethnicity and CMV serostatus was compiled. Typing coverage varied by locus: about 620-640 donors for A, B, C, DRB1 and DQB1; roughly 520 for DQA1; about 570 for DPA1; around 490 for DPB1. To study patterns of TCR occurrence, a later analysis re-analyzed previously published TCR beta repertoires from 666 donors and added high-resolution HLA genotyping. A separate validation cohort of approximately 130 different subjects was used in addition to the roughly 670-subject first cohort. On average, around 240,000 unique TCR beta nucleotide sequences were sequenced per donor among a few hundred genotyped donors of the cohort, with about 17% of those sequences being non-productive. The study aimed to test whether signatures of past pathogen exposure could be identified by cataloging public T cell receptors. Of the roughly 400 genotyped donors, about 80% fell in the genetic ancestry cluster associated with self-reported Caucasian donors. Rather than drawing on any new phenotypic data, the later analysis identified candidate immune exposures from TCR beta sequences and the way those sequences occurred across donors. An early release covering roughly 600 HLA-typed donors comprised approximately 300 gigabases of sequencing data and around 85 million unique TCR sequences. The study combined high-throughput TCR immunosequencing, statistical association of individual TCRs with disease status, and machine learning to predict cytomegalovirus infection status. What the study reported, not specific to this receptor: Presence/absence analyses assumed roughly uniform sequencing depth across donors, an assumption that may not hold. In a later analysis, HLA-associated TCR beta chains were found to be more clonally expanded and to have lower generation probabilities than equally common non-associated chains. In vitro tests confirmed that a few of the cytomegalovirus-associated TCR beta chains recognize cytomegalovirus antigens. CMV serostatus was the only immune exposure information available for the cohort. Some IMGT-functional V segments, including TRBV6-2 and TRBV6-3, could not be told apart with the 87-base-pair reads, so those segments were excluded. Assigning TCR associations to individual alleles was difficult when HLA alleles, especially DR and DQ, strongly co-occurred. In both the original and validation cohorts, the classifier was reported to diagnose cytomegalovirus status with high specificity and sensitivity. A cluster of highly shared sequence variants was judged likely to represent a technical artifact of the sequencing pipeline. Correlated functional status among segregating V segments might reflect linkage disequilibrium, but an unknown experimental factor could not be ruled out. Several of the top co-occurrence clusters appeared to be linked to parvovirus B19, influenza, CMV and Epstein-Barr virus, according to a later analysis. The authors suggested that the approach could potentially be generalized to other disease states and immunological phenotypes. An association between a missense DCLRE1C variant and V-gene and J-gene trimming of TCR beta chains was found in a later genetic analysis and replicated in an independent cohort. In a later genetic analysis, fewer N-insertions in productive TCRs were reported among donors in an Asian-associated ancestry cluster than the roughly 700-donor mean. HLA typing was unavailable for some donors at each locus, so association tests used only the typed subset. In a later analysis, TCR association rates were found to vary across HLA loci, with the most associated TCRs seen for DRB1 alleles and the fewest for HLA-C alleles. A further reported finding was that TCR beta sequences accurately predicted the HLA-A and HLA-B alleles for most subjects in the first cohort. Because counts were too low, roughly 17 rarely observed V segments, including chromosome 9 orphons, were left out of the earlier analysis of 587 of the donors. The cohort was sequenced for TCR beta chains only, and without alpha or paired-chain data the features that could be detected were limited. In the study, some 160 TCR beta chains were listed as associated with cytomegalovirus. Most TCR sequences were observed very rarely across donors, whereas some public TCRs were present in many individuals. A later analysis associated 15,000 to 20,000 TCR beta sequences with specific HLA alleles at a false discovery rate of 0.05. An earlier analysis of around 600 of the donors showed that most TCR beta V segments appeared in productive rearrangements either about 90% or about 30% of the time, which broadly matched IMGT annotations. Most CMV-associated TCR beta chains appeared to be HLA-restricted in a later analysis, and the HLA associations seemed to be driven largely by CMV exposure.

Notes on this clone: It lacks a known antigen. No base qualities exist here, and no much larger clone lies one base off it.

Receptors were amplified or captured by the immunoSEQ multiplex PCR assay. The multiplex PCR relied on a mix of 60 forward primers for TCR Vbeta segments and 13 reverse primers for TCR Jbeta segments. The CDR3 region of rearranged TCR beta genes was amplified from genomic DNA with a multiplex PCR assay. On the Illumina HiSeq System, the amplified TCR beta libraries were sequenced as 87-base-pair reads. Processing in the source paper ran as follows. A later analysis tallied 75 million to 95 million unique TCR beta chains across the 666 repertoires, and around 9.9 million of those chains were shared by two or more donors. To remove PCR and sequencing errors, raw reads were error-corrected and collapsed into unique sequences using a nearest-neighbor algorithm that merged closely related sequences. Alignment of CDR3 sequences to IMGT reference sequences was used to assign V, D and J gene segments. For a sequence to be retained, a match of at least six nucleotides to both a V gene segment and a J gene segment was required. A rearrangement counted as productive if the CDR3 had no stop codons and remained in frame with V and J, and every other rearrangement counted as non-productive. CDR3 was defined by IMGT convention, running from the second conserved V-encoded cysteine to the conserved J-encoded phenylalanine. The earlier analysis of a few hundred of the donors excluded any sequence lacking an unambiguous match to a single V gene segment. An earlier analysis of around 600 of the donors classified V segments as functional when productive rearrangements were above 56.7% and as segregating when the standard deviation between donors was above 5%. To diagnose cytomegalovirus status from the catalog of TCR beta chain sequences, a statistical classification framework was built. A later analysis assigned V and J genes by comparing TCR nucleotide sequences with IMGT/GENE-DB human TR gene sequences. In a later analysis, CDR3 sequences and most-parsimonious VDJ recombination scenarios were assigned using the TCRdist pipeline. In a later analysis, each TCR beta chain was defined by its CDR3 amino acid sequence together with its V-gene family, and reads lacking a unique V-gene family were excluded. As a way to deal with suspected cross-contamination and a sequencing artifact, a later analysis dropped 640 or so nucleotide sequences that were highly shared and had low generation probability. For each public chain, a later analysis derived a clonal expansion index from normalized ranks of inferred template counts within each repertoire. In a later analysis, generation probabilities were computed with a VDJ recombination model fitted to out-of-frame rearrangements, and the resulting probabilities were checked against IGoR. In a later analysis, TCR-TCR, TCR-HLA and TCR-CMV co-occurrence was scored with hypergeometric tests, and a repertoire-size bias correction was applied to TCR pairs. In a later analysis, false discovery rates were estimated by permuting HLA or CMV assignments 20 times. In a later analysis, co-occurring TCRs were grouped using DBSCAN, and TCRdist sequence similarity was added for clustering within HLA-allele-positive subsets. Co-occurrence clustering excluded repertoires with fewer than 30,000 or more than 120,000 public chains, plus five with anomalous nucleotide sharing. TCRdb's version of the immuneACCESS table is confined to in-frame rearrangements and falls short of the full clone set. An unresolved V gene accounts for under half of the shortfall where checked; the remainder is of unknown origin. V and J calls and clone size are as listed in that table; D and trimming were resolved from the DNA. The sample yields about 55,000 clones; 75% to 80% were counted once. Around 2.5% of the sample is held by the ten biggest clonotypes.

The cohort comprised fewer than 700 healthy bone marrow donors. Cohort members were all nominally healthy when sampled, although unrecorded immune exposures were likely present. The donor tested CMV seronegative, placing the donor among the 350 to 400 seronegative members of the cohort. A peripheral blood sample was collected from each donor, and TCR beta sequencing was performed on peripheral blood mononuclear cells. Genomic DNA was extracted from the blood cell samples with the Qiagen DNeasy Blood Extraction Kit. CDR3 length: 14 amino acids, cysteine to phenylalanine. Just CDR3 DNA is preserved here, 42 bases in frame from base 1. As encoded in the germline V gene, CDR1 is SGDLS while CDR2 is YYNGEE. Relative to germline, V is missing 4 bases and J is missing 6 bases, with 10 bases of the junction outside any gene match.

The chain uses TRBV9 and TRBJ2-7; 7 bases in the junction line up with TRBD1. This TCR was sampled from a female donor in good health and CMV-seronegative. What was sequenced was PBMCs. The base sequence is TGTGCCAGCAGCCCGACAGGGATCAGTGGCGAGCAGTACTTC. Its translation is CASSPTGISGEQYF.